The T cell receptor beta chain described here comes from a study of cytomegalovirus exposure and HLA in healthy donors. Primers included in the PCR were 60 Vbeta and 13 Jbeta primers. TCRdb's table, derived via immunoSEQ multiplex PCR, lists solely in-frame clones and lacks some. The sample lists approximately 140,000 clones, roughly 84% occurring once. V lost 6 bases and J 2 bases, leaving 8 bases between the germline ends. CDR3 length: 11 residues. CDR1 DFQATT and CDR2 SNEGSKA come from the germline V gene (reference sequence). Sequencing used PBMCs. The origin of this receptor is a girl aged 2-10 years in good health and CMV-seronegative. The gene calls are TRBV20-1 and TRBJ2-7; D not resolved. CDR3 in DNA: TGCAGTGCCGGGTCGGCCTACGAGCAGTACTTC. Residues: CSAGSAYEQYF.